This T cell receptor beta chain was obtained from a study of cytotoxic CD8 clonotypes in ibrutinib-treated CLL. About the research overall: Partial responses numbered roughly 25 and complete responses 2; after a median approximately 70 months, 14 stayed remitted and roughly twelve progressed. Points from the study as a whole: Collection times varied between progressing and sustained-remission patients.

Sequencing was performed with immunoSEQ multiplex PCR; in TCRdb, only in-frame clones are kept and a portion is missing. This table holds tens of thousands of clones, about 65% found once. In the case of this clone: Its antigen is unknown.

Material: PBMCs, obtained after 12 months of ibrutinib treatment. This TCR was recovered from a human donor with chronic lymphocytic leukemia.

The CDR3 reads CASRQGSPPSYEQYF. As DNA, the CDR3 is TGCGCCAGCAGACAGGGGTCCCCCCCTTCCTACGAGCAGTACTTC. The chain carries TRBV23-1 and TRBJ2-7; 7 bases line up with TRBD1. TRBV23-1 carries the ORF label, with uncertain function. The CDR3 runs to 15 residues. Unmatched junction bases numbered 9, after V lost 6 bases and J lost 1 base.